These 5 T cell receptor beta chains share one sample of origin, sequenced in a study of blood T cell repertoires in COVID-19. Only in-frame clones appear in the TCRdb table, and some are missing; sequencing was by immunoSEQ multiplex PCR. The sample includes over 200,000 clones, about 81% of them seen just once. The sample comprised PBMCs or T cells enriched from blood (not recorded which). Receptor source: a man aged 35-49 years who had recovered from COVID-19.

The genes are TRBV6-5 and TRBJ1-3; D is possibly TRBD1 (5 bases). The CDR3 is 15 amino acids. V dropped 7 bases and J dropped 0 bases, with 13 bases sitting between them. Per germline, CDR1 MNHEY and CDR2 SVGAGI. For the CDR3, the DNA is TGTGCCAGCAATTTGGACAAATTCTCTGGAAACACCATATATTTT. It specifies CASNLDKFSGNTIYF.

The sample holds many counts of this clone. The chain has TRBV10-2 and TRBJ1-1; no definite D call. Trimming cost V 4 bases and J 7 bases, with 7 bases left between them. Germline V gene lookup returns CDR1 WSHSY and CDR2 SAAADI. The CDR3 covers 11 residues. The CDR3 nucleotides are TGCGCCAGCAGTGGTTCGGGTGAAGCTTTCTTT. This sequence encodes CASSGSGEAFF.

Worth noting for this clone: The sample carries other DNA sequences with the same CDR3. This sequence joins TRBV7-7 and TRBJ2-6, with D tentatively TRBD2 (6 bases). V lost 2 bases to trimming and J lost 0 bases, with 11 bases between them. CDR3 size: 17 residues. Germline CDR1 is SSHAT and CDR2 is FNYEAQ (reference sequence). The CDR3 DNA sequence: TGTGCCAGCAGCTTATTGGCGGGGTCCTCTGGGGCCAACGTCCTGACTTTC. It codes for CASSLLAGSSGANVLTF. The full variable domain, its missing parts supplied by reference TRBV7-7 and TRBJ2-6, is GAGVSQSPRYKVTKRGQDVTLRCDPISSHATLYWYQQALGQGPEFLTYFNYEAQPDKSGLPSDRFSAERPEGSISTLTIQRTEQRDSAMYRCASSLLAGSSGANVLTFGAGSRLTVL.

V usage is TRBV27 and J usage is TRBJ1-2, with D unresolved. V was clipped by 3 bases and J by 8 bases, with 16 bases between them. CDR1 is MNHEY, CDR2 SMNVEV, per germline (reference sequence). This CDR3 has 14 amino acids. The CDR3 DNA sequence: TGTGCCAGCAGTTTCCTCGACGCTAGAAGGGGCTACACCTTC. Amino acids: CASSFLDARRGYTF.

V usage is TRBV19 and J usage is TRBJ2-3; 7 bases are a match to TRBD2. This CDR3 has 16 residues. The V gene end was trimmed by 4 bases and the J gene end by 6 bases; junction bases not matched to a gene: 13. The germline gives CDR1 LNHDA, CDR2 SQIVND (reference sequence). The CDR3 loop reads CASSTGDYPSGDTQYF. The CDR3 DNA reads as TGTGCCAGTAGTACCGGGGACTATCCGAGCGGGGATACGCAGTATTTT.